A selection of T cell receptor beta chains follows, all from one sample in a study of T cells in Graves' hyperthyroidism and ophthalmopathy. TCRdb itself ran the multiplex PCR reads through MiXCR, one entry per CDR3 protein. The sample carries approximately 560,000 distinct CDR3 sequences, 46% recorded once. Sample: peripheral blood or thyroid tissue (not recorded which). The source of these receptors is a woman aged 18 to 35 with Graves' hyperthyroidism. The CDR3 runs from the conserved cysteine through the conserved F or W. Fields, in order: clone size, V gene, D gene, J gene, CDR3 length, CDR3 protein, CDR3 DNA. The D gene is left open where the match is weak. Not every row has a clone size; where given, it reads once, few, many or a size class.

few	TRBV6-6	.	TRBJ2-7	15	CASSPLVLAHYEQYF	TGTGCCAGCAGCCCCTTAGTCCTAGCCCACTACGAGCAGTACTTC
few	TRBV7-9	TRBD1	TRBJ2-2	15	CASSLQGSGTGELFF	TGTGCCAGCAGTCTACAGGGGAGCGGCACCGGGGAGCTGTTTTTT
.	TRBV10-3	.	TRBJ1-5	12	CASSPFLKAQHF	TGTGCCAGCAGTCCGTTCCTCAAGGCCCAGCATTTT
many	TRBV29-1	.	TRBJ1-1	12	CSVENQGTEAFF	TGCAGCGTTGAAAACCAGGGCACTGAAGCTTTCTTT
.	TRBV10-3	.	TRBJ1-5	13	CASRPTGNQPQHF	TGTGCCAGCAGACCAACCGGCAATCAGCCCCAGCATTTT
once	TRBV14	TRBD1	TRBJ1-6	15	CASSQLQGANSPLHF	TGTGCCAGCAGCCAACTACAGGGGGCGAATTCACCCCTCCACTTT
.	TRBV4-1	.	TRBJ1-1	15	CASSQDYTMNTEAFF	TGCGCCAGCAGCCAAGATTACACCATGAACACTGAAGCTTTCTTT
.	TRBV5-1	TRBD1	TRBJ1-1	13	CASGDRPNTEAFF	TGCGCCAGCGGGGACAGACCGAACACTGAAGCTTTCTTT
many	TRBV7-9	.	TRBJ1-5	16	CASSLGLGAGNQPQHF	TGTGCCAGCAGCTTAGGTCTCGGGGCAGGCAATCAGCCCCAGCATTTT
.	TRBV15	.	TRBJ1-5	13	CATSRDQGDRQHF	TGTGCCACCAGCAGAGATCAAGGTGACCGCCAGCATTTT
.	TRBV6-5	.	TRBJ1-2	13	CASSDRRGYGYTF	TGTGCCAGCAGTGACAGGCGAGGCTATGGCTACACCTTC
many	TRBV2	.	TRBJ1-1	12	CASRAGGVEAFF	TGTGCCAGCAGAGCCGGGGGTGTTGAAGCTTTCTTT
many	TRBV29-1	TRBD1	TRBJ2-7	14	CSVGTGTGTYEQYF	TGCAGCGTTGGAACCGGGACAGGGACGTACGAGCAGTACTTC
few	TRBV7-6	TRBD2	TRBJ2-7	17	CASSLAPGLAGHYEQYF	TGTGCCAGCAGTTTAGCCCCGGGACTAGCGGGACATTACGAGCAGTACTTC
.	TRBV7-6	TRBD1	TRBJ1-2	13	CASSSGQAHGYTF	TGTGCCAGCAGCTCGGGACAGGCCCATGGCTACACCTTC
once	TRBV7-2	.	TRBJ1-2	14	CASSFSSLRLGYTF	TGTGCCAGCAGTTTTAGCTCCCTCCGGTTGGGCTACACCTTC
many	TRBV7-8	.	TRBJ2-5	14	CASDQDPMGETQYF	TGTGCCAGCGACCAGGATCCGATGGGGGAGACCCAGTACTTC
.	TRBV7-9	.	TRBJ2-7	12	CASRGDLYEQYF	TGTGCCAGCCGAGGGGACCTCTACGAGCAGTACTTC
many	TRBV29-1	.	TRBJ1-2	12	CSVGGENYGYTF	TGCAGCGTTGGAGGTGAAAACTATGGCTACACCTTC
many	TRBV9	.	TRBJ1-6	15	CASSVERGMESPLHF	TGTGCCAGCAGCGTAGAGAGAGGGATGGAATCACCCCTCCACTTT
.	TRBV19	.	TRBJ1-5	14	CASSPSTENQPQHF	TGTGCCAGTAGTCCCTCGACAGAGAATCAGCCCCAGCATTTT
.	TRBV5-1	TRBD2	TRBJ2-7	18	CASSAYVLGTKTLYEQYF	TGCGCCAGCAGCGCTTACGTACTTGGGACTAAAACGCTTTACGAGCAGTACTTC
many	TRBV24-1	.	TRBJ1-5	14	CATSDLDSYSPQHF	TGTGCCACCAGTGATTTGGACAGTTATAGCCCCCAGCATTTT
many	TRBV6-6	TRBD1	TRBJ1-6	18	CASSYITGTGVDNSPLHF	TGTGCCAGCAGTTACATCACCGGGACAGGGGTCGATAATTCACCCCTCCACTTT
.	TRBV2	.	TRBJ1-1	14	CASSEPGVNTEAFF	TGTGCCAGCAGTGAACCGGGGGTGAACACTGAAGCTTTCTTT
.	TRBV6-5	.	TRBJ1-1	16	CASSYSIQGLNTEAFF	TGTGCCAGCAGTTACTCGATTCAGGGACTGAACACTGAAGCTTTCTTT
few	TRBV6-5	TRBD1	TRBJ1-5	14	CASSFGQGREPQHF	TGTGCCAGCAGTTTCGGACAGGGGAGAGAGCCCCAGCATTTT
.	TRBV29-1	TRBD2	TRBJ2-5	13	CSGESGSQETQYF	TGCAGCGGTGAGAGCGGGAGCCAAGAGACCCAGTACTTC
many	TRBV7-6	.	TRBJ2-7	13	CASSPRGDYEQYF	TGTGCCAGCAGCCCCAGGGGGGACTACGAGCAGTACTTC
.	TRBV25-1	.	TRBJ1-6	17	CASQETGESSYNSPLHF	TGTGCCAGCCAAGAAACTGGGGAGAGCTCCTATAATTCACCCCTCCACTTT
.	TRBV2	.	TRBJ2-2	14	CASRNSGHTGELFF	TGTGCCAGCAGAAATAGCGGACACACCGGGGAGCTGTTTTTT
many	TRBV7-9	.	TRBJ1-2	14	CASSHKRDYYGYTF	TGTGCCAGCAGTCACAAACGGGACTACTATGGCTACACCTTC
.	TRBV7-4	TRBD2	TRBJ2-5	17	CASSPGLLGLAGGGRNF	TGCGCCAGCAGCCCGGGCCTCCTGGGACTAGCGGGAGGGGGGAGGAACTTC
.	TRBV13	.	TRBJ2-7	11	CASSITYEQYF	TGTGCCAGCAGCATAACTTACGAGCAGTACTTC
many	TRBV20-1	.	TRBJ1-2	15	CSARDPTGINYGYTF	TGCAGTGCTAGAGATCCCACAGGGATTAACTATGGCTACACCTTC
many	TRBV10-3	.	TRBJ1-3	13	CAISTGSGNTIYF	TGTGCCATCAGTACAGGGTCGGGAAACACCATATATTTT
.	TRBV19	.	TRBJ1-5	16	CASSIPAGTSNQPQHF	TGTGCCAGTAGTATTCCGGCAGGGACGAGCAATCAGCCCCAGCATTTT
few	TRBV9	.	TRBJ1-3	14	CASNERSSGNTIYF	TGTGCCAGCAATGAGAGAAGCTCTGGAAACACCATATATTTT
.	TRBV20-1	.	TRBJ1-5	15	CSARDSRGESQPQHF	TGCAGTGCTAGAGATTCAAGGGGAGAATCTCAGCCCCAGCATTTT
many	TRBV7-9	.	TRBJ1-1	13	CASKGPQNTEAFF	TGTGCCAGCAAAGGACCGCAGAACACTGAAGCTTTCTTT
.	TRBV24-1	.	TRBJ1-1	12	CASFDTDTEAFF	TGTGCTAGTTTCGACACCGACACTGAAGCTTTCTTT
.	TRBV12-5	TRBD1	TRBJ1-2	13	CASGFRGNYGYTF	TGTGCTAGTGGTTTCAGGGGGAACTATGGCTACACCTTC
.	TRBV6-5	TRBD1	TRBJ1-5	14	CASSYSTGGQPQHF	TGTGCCAGCAGTTACTCGACAGGGGGCCAGCCCCAGCATTTT
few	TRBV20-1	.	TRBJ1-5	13	CSALPHSNQPQHF	TGCAGTGCGCTGCCTCATAGCAATCAGCCCCAGCATTTT
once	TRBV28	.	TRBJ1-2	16	CASSISHSLGLYGYTF	TGTGCCAGCAGTATAAGCCACAGCCTCGGACTCTATGGCTACACCTTC
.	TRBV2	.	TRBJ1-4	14	CASTNLPTNEKLFF	TGTGCCAGCACCAACCTACCAACTAATGAAAAACTGTTTTTT
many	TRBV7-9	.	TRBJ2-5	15	CASRHPGLLQETQYF	TGTGCCAGCAGGCACCCGGGACTTCTTCAAGAGACCCAGTACTTC
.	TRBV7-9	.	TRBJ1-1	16	CASSTQPGLKNTEAFF	TGTGCCAGCAGCACTCAACCGGGACTCAAGAACACTGAAGCTTTCTTT
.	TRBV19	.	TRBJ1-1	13	CASSPSFGSEAFF	TGTGCCAGTAGCCCATCTTTTGGGTCTGAGGCTTTCTTT